This T cell receptor (beta chain) stems from a study of blood T cell repertoires in COVID-19. Per the original data handling: Nucleated cell number was recorded as an estimate derived from reference gene primer amplification. The table came from immunoSEQ multiplex PCR; TCRdb's copy has only in-frame clones and leaves some out. The V and J calls and clone size were taken over from that table, and D and trimming were inferred from the DNA. The sample has about 130,000 clones, 80% to 90% seen once. The V gene's germline CDR1 is SQVTM and CDR2 ANQGSEA. The CDR3 is made up of 13 amino acids. V gave up 0 bases and J gave up 5 bases, with 10 bases separating them.

The chain is built from TRBV29-1 and TRBJ1-2; D perhaps matches TRBD1 (6 bases). This clonotype was obtained from a human donor in a cohort sampled during active COVID-19. The sample was peripheral blood. The CDR3 coding sequence is TGCAGCGTTGAAGAACAGGGAAAGTATGGCTACACCTTC. Encoded protein: CSVEEQGKYGYTF.